Sequencing of this TCR beta chain was carried out in a study of T cell repertoires in cytomegalovirus infection. In the study overall: CMV epitopes, recently identified HLA-C-restricted and well-studied HLA-B-restricted, were used. An indication of both CMV infection and matching HLA type came from public TCR beta signatures. Study findings and constraints: CMV carriers with the relevant HLA were identified by cumulative public TCR beta family frequency. The response measured ex vivo was dominated by TCR beta clonotypes (HLA-C-restricted and CMV-specific).

From the reads, TCRdb called clonotypes with MiXCR, one entry per CDR3 protein. The repertoire holds about 920,000 distinct CDR3 sequences, with 31% as singletons. The CDR3 is made up of 14 amino acids. Germline assignment: CDR1 MNHNS and CDR2 SASEGT. Losses at the gene ends were 3 bases for V and 5 bases for J; bases not matched to a gene: 6. At least ten counts were recorded for this clonotype. Its matching antigen is unknown. Source: cultured CD8+ T cells from PBMCs, taken from culture after CMV antigen stimulation. V is TRBV6-1 and J is TRBJ2-7; 8 bases match TRBD1. This clonotype originated in a human donor in good health (CMV status not recorded). Some clones in this sample may be carry-over from other donors' samples. Here the CDR3 reads CASSDYAGGDEQYF. The DNA of the CDR3 is TGTGCCAGCAGTGACTACGCAGGGGGCGACGAGCAGTACTTC.